The clone carrying this TCR beta chain turned up a few times. Its antigen is not identified. Template switching created a universal primer site, and the cDNA included unique molecular identifiers. TCRdb independently ran MiXCR on the 5' RACE reads; one entry per CDR3 protein. The sample lists over 600,000 distinct CDR3 sequences, about 20% seen once, with 4% to 5.5% in the top ten. This sample was taken from a study of identical twins. Findings of the study overall: Not following the same donors, the study drew its conclusions from cross-sectional statistical analysis.

Per the germline V gene, CDR1 is DFQATT and CDR2 is SNEGSKA (reference sequence). This CDR3 contains 15 residues. The V segment lost 3 bases and the J segment 6 bases; nucleotides outside the gene matches: 12. These data were also filed under a second study, of T cells expressing NK-cell markers. This second study says: The eight sequenced donors comprised seven who were HCMV-seropositive and one who was seronegative. Four donors showed these clonotypes also leading the CD3+CD56-NKG2C+ fraction.

The sequence derives from a woman between 18 and 30 years old in good health. Sequences were obtained from PBMCs. The chain recombines TRBV20-1 with TRBJ2-7; TRBD1 matches at 9 bases. CDR3 in amino acids: CSARGLGQGKVEQYF. The CDR3 DNA reads as TGCAGTGCTAGGGGCTTAGGACAGGGGAAGGTCGAGCAGTACTTC.